Below, 4 T cell receptor beta chains from the same sample are listed, as sequenced in a study of T cells after yellow fever vaccination. Each CDR3 protein gets one entry after TCRdb re-called the 5' RACE reads with MiXCR. The table has some 320,000 distinct CDR3 sequences, 9.5% to 12% seen once. Sequencing used CD4+ T cells sorted from PBMCs, obtained 45 days after the yellow fever booster vaccination. These receptors came from a man between 18 and 29 years old who received the YFV17D yellow fever vaccine.

This chain uses TRBV29-1 with TRBJ1-1, with TRBD1 as a possible D gene (5 bases). This CDR3 has 14 amino acids. Germline CDR1 is SQVTM and CDR2 is ANQGSEA. The V gene lost 1 base and the J gene lost 4 bases, with 13 bases spanning the gap. The CDR3 DNA follows: TGCAGCGTTGAAGGCCGCGTGGGGGGCACTGAAGCTTTCTTT. Encoded protein: CSVEGRVGGTEAFF.

This clonotype was counted at least ten times. The chain employs TRBV3-1 and TRBJ1-5; no clear D. The CDR3 totals 12 residues. Germline assignment: CDR1 LGHDT and CDR2 YNNKEL (reference sequence). V gave up 6 bases and J gave up 6 bases, with 9 bases separating them. The CDR3 coding sequence is TGTGCCAGCAGTCACACGGGTCAGCCCCAGCATTTT. Its translation: CASSHTGQPQHF.

This clonotype occurred many times. J is TRBJ2-3 and V is TRBV6-6; possibly TRBD1 or TRBD2 for D (5 bases each). This CDR3 comprises 15 residues. The V end lost 5 bases, the J end lost 4 bases, and 16 bases lay between the germline ends. Germline loops: CDR1 MNHNY, CDR2 SVGAGI (reference sequence). CDR3 bases: TGTGCCAGCAGTGGGAGACAGAGGGGCTCAGATACGCAGTATTTT. Its translation is CASSGRQRGSDTQYF.

This clonotype was seen a few times. The chain employs TRBV7-3 and TRBJ2-3; D ambiguous. Between the trimmed V and J ends, which lost 0 bases and 9 bases, there was a span of 10 bases. Germline CDR1 and CDR2: SGHTA and FQGTGA. The CDR3 is 13 amino acids. As DNA, the CDR3 is TGTGCCAGCAGCTTAACCGAGCAGGCCACGCAGTATTTT. Translation: CASSLTEQATQYF.